Below, 30 T cell receptor beta chains from the same sample are listed, as sequenced in a study of blood T cell repertoires in COVID-19. Produced via immunoSEQ multiplex PCR; TCRdb's table is partial and in-frame only. The sample comprises fewer than 200,000 clones, roughly 81% of which are singletons, and around 5% rests with the top ten. Sequencing used peripheral blood. The origin of the receptors is a woman aged 50 to 65 with COVID-19, enrolled during active disease.

This chain connects TRBV3-1 (or the pseudogene TRBV3-2) to TRBJ1-2; D is uncertain. Trimming took 4 bases from V and 7 from J, leaving 16 bases between them. Germline V gene data show CDR1 as LGHDT and CDR2 as YNNKEL (reference sequence). The CDR3 covers 14 residues. CDR3 in DNA: TGTGCCAGCAGCCCTCACGAGGGCGCGGGTGGCTACACCTTC. Protein product: CASSPHEGAGGYTF.

This sequence joins TRBV12-5 and TRBJ2-3; TRBD2 agrees at 7 bases. The length of the CDR3 is 17 residues. V trimming: 5 bases; J trimming: 2 bases; junction bases outside the gene matches: 13. The V gene's germline CDR1 is LGHNT and CDR2 FRNRAP. The CDR3: CASGPGTTSVHTDTQYF. Written as DNA, the CDR3 is TGTGCTAGTGGTCCCGGGACTACTAGCGTCCACACAGATACGCAGTATTTT.

The rearrangement joins TRBV6-2 or TRBV6-3 to TRBJ2-7; no definite D call. The CDR3 consists of 13 residues. V was pared by 1 base and J by 7 bases, with 11 bases between. Looked up from germline, CDR1 is MNHEY and CDR2 is SVGEGT. Written as DNA, the CDR3 is TGTGCCAGCAGTTACTGGGTCGGGTCTGAGCAGTACTTC. This sequence encodes CASSYWVGSEQYF.

V is TRBV9 and J is TRBJ2-7, with D maybe TRBD1 (6 bases). CDR1 is SGDLS and CDR2 is YYNGEE in the germline V gene. The CDR3 is made up of 15 amino acids. Between the trimmed V and J ends, which lost 2 bases and 0 bases, there was a span of 12 bases. CDR3 region: CASSVGQSSSYEQYF. The CDR3 DNA reads as TGTGCCAGCAGCGTTGGACAGTCGAGCTCCTACGAGCAGTACTTC.

J is TRBJ1-2 and V is TRBV5-4; 7 positions agree with TRBD1. Germline trimming cut 2 bases from V and 4 bases from J; bases unmatched to any gene: 5. The CDR3 consists of 14 residues. CDR1 and CDR2 from the germline V gene are SGHNT and YYREEE (reference sequence). DNA of the CDR3: TGTGCCAGCAGCTTTACAGGGGTCGCCTATGGCTACACCTTC. It is translated as CASSFTGVAYGYTF. The entire variable domain, with the rest obtained from reference TRBV5-4 and TRBJ1-2, is as follows: ETGVTQSPTHLIKTRGQQVTLRCSSQSGHNTVSWYQQALGQGPQFIFQYYREEENGRGNFPPRFSGLQFPNYSSELNVNALELDDSALYLCASSFTGVAYGYTFGSGTRLTVV.

The rearrangement joins TRBV7-9 to TRBJ2-3; 7 positions match TRBD1. Germline V gene lookup returns CDR1 SEHNR and CDR2 FQNEAQ (reference sequence). The J segment lost 5 bases and the V segment lost 6 bases, leaving 2 bases of the junction unmatched. The CDR3 covers 12 residues. The CDR3 DNA reads TGTGCCAGCAGTCGGACAGGAGATACGCAGTATTTT. Its translation is CASSRTGDTQYF.

This rearrangement joins TRBV6-1 to TRBJ1-5, with 8 bases identical to TRBD1. The junction had 7 bases not matched to a gene; V was cut back by 0 bases and J by 3 bases. Germline assignment: CDR1 MNHNS and CDR2 SASEGT. The CDR3 runs to 17 residues. The CDR3 nucleotides read TGTGCCAGCAGTGAAGCGATAGGGACAGGTTACAATCAGCCCCAGCATTTT. Translating gives CASSEAIGTGYNQPQHF.

The rearrangement links TRBV6-5 to TRBJ1-2, with 11 positions matching TRBD1. Looked up from germline, CDR1 is MNHEY and CDR2 is SVGAGI. CDR3 length equals 15 residues. V lost 4 bases, J lost 4 bases, and 5 bases stayed unmatched. The CDR3 nucleotides read TGTGCCAGCAGTTCGTGGACAGGGGGCGGCTATGGCTACACCTTC. It encodes CASSSWTGGGYGYTF.

This chain uses TRBV29-1 with TRBJ2-5, with D tentatively TRBD1 (6 bases). The germline gives CDR1 SQVTM, CDR2 ANQGSEA. Deletions cut 7 bases from V and 5 bases from J, with 17 bases between. The CDR3 spans 13 residues. CDR3: CSGQVSTGETQYF. The CDR3, as DNA: TGCAGCGGACAGGTGTCCACCGGGGAGACCCAGTACTTC.

Comments on this clone: A junction boundary mismatches the germline segment, possibly from a read error. This chain uses TRBV29-1 with TRBJ1-2; TRBD1 matches at 9 bases. Germline CDR1 and CDR2: SQVTM and ANQGSEA. The CDR3 contains 16 residues. CDR3 sequence: CSVEGGQGLGNYGYTF. The DNA for the CDR3 is TGCAGCGTCGAAGGGGGACAGGGTCTTGGGAACTATGGCTACACCTTC. Full variable domain (outside the CDR3, taken from reference TRBV29-1 and TRBJ1-2): SAVISQKPSRDICQRGTSLTIQCQVDSQVTMMFWYRQQPGQSLTLIATANQGSEATYESGFVIDKFPISRPNLTFSTLTVSNMSPEDSSIYLCSVEGGQGLGNYGYTFGSGTRLTVV.

The chain links TRBV30 to TRBJ1-2; the D is unclear. The V gene's germline CDR1 is GTSNPN and CDR2 SVGIG (reference sequence). The CDR3 is 12 residues long. Trimming removed 1 base from V and 8 bases from J, with 11 bases in between. The CDR3 protein is CAWSGGEEGYTF. In nucleotides, the CDR3 is TGTGCCTGGAGTGGAGGCGAAGAGGGCTACACCTTC.

The genes are TRBV27 and TRBJ2-1; 14 bases fit TRBD2. CDR1 and CDR2 from the germline V gene are MNHEY and SMNVEV (reference sequence). V lost 3 bases, J lost 7 bases, and 5 bases stayed unmatched. The CDR3 consists of 16 residues. The CDR3 coding sequence is TGTGCCAGCAGTTTGGGACTAGCGGGGGACATTAATGAGCAGTTCTTC. This codes for CASSLGLAGDINEQFF.

This clone was seen once. The V gene is TRBV7-6, the J gene TRBJ1-4; maybe TRBD1 (6 bases). The germline V gene encodes CDR1 SGHVS and CDR2 FNYEAQ. Trimming pared 0 bases from V and 8 bases from J, leaving 16 bases between. The CDR3 length is 16 residues. As DNA, the CDR3 is TGTGCCAGCAGCTTAGCGCTAAGCCAGGGGAACGAAAAACTGTTTTTT. It is translated as CASSLALSQGNEKLFF.

The chain links TRBV6-2 or TRBV6-3 to TRBJ2-1, with 16 bases identical to TRBD2. The CDR3 is made up of 20 amino acids. From germline, CDR1 is MNHEY and CDR2 SVGEGT. Unmatched junction bases numbered 10, after V lost 2 bases and J lost 3 bases. CDR3 amino acids: CASSYLRPGLAGGRYNEQFF. The CDR3 nucleotides read TGTGCCAGCAGTTACCTCCGCCCGGGACTAGCGGGGGGGCGCTACAATGAGCAGTTCTTC.

The chain joins TRBV5-4 to TRBJ2-1; no reliable D call. The V end lost 3 bases, the J end lost 4 bases, and 11 bases lay between the germline ends. In germline, CDR1 is SGHNT, CDR2 YYREEE (reference sequence). The CDR3 totals 14 residues. CDR3 bases: TGTGCCAGCAGCTCTATTGATAGATACAATGAGCAGTTCTTC. Translated, it gives CASSSIDRYNEQFF.

This chain links TRBV2 with TRBJ1-1, with D hard to call. With 3 bases removed from V and 5 bases from J, the gap between germline ends came to 10 bases. Germline CDR1 is SNHLY and CDR2 is FYNNEI. This CDR3 has 13 amino acids. The CDR3 DNA follows: TGTGCCAGCAGTGAGGAGACTAGAACTGAAGCTTTCTTT. Its translation: CASSEETRTEAFF. The whole variable domain, filled in from reference TRBV2 and TRBJ1-1, reads EPEVTQTPSHQVTQMGQEVILRCVPISNHLYFYWYRQILGQKVEFLVSFYNNEISEKSEIFDDQFSVERPDGSNFTLKIRSTKLEDSAMYFCASSEETRTEAFFGQGTRLTVV.

The chain employs TRBV6-1 and TRBJ2-4; 10 nucleotides agree with TRBD2. Trimming took 3 bases from V and 7 from J; bases not matched to a gene: 3. The CDR3 runs 14 residues. Germline V gene data show CDR1 as MNHNS and CDR2 as SASEGT. CDR3 DNA sequence: TGTGCCAGCAGTGAGGGGACTAGCGCTAACATTCAGTACTTC. It specifies CASSEGTSANIQYF.

The gene calls are TRBV9 and TRBJ1-3; D gene uncertain. Germline V gene lookup returns CDR1 SGDLS and CDR2 YYNGEE. The CDR3 spans 16 residues. Trimming removed 0 bases from V and 0 bases from J, with 10 bases in between. CDR3: CASSVVADDSGNTIYF. For the CDR3, the DNA is TGTGCCAGCAGCGTAGTAGCCGACGACTCTGGAAACACCATATATTTT.

This clone appeared a single time. The chain recombines TRBV6-5 with TRBJ2-4, with 9 bases matching TRBD1. J was trimmed by 6 bases and V by 7 bases; bases with no gene match: 7. The CDR3 has 14 amino acids. Germline V gene lookup returns CDR1 MNHEY and CDR2 SVGAGI. CDR3 DNA: TGTGCCAGCAAGCCGGGACAGGGACGAAACATTCAGTACTTC. Translated, it gives CASKPGQGRNIQYF.

Only one count was recorded for this clone. This chain joins TRBV6-2 or TRBV6-3 and TRBJ1-4; D is ambiguous. This CDR3 spans 16 amino acids. Germline V lookup: CDR1 MNHEY, CDR2 SVGEGT. Between the trimmed V and J ends, which lost 2 bases and 8 bases, there was a span of 18 bases. DNA for the CDR3: TGTGCCAGCAGTTACCCCCGGCGGAGGGAAGACGAAAAACTGTTTTTT. Encoded protein: CASSYPRRREDEKLFF.

The chain has TRBV9 and TRBJ2-1; 10 bases are a match to TRBD2. The germline V gene encodes CDR1 SGDLS and CDR2 YYNGEE. The CDR3 runs to 15 residues. After removal of 4 bases from V and 3 bases from J, the junction contained 4 bases not matched to a gene. The CDR3 DNA follows: TGTGCCAGCAGCCCTAGCGGGGGTCTCTACAATGAGCAGTTCTTC. Translating it yields CASSPSGGLYNEQFF.

V usage is TRBV30 and J usage is TRBJ1-1, with a tentative D call TRBD1 (5 bases). The V gene lost 4 bases and the J gene lost 0 bases, with 12 bases spanning the gap. CDR1 is GTSNPN, CDR2 SVGIG, per germline (reference sequence). The CDR3 spans 14 residues. This chain's CDR3 is CAWIGHALNTEAFF. DNA for the CDR3: TGTGCCTGGATTGGACATGCTTTGAACACTGAAGCTTTCTTT.

This clone was seen more than once but under ten times. The rearrangement joins TRBV6-1 to TRBJ1-1; D not certain. This CDR3 is built from 13 residues. With 3 bases removed from V and 4 bases from J, the gap between germline ends came to 9 bases. From germline, CDR1 is MNHNS and CDR2 SASEGT. CDR3 amino acids: CASSDRAFTEAFF. The CDR3 region has the DNA TGTGCCAGCAGTGACAGAGCGTTCACTGAAGCTTTCTTT.

The chain links TRBV11-3 to TRBJ1-6; 9 nucleotides agree with TRBD1. V lost 3 bases, J lost 3 bases, and 3 bases stayed unmatched. The CDR3 loop spans 16 amino acids. Looked up from germline, CDR1 is SGHNT and CDR2 is YENEEA. This chain's CDR3 is CASSLETGGYNSPLHF. As DNA, the CDR3 is TGTGCCAGCAGCTTGGAGACAGGGGGCTATAATTCACCCCTCCACTTT. The variable domain in full, completed from reference TRBV11-3 and TRBJ1-6, reads EAGVVQSPRYKIIEKKQPVAFWCNPISGHNTLYWYLQNLGQGPELLIRYENEEAVDDSQLPKDRFSAERLKGVDSTLKIQPAELGDSAVYLCASSLETGGYNSPLHFGNGTRLTVT.

V usage is TRBV13 and J usage is TRBJ1-2, with D hard to call. The CDR3 is 14 residues long. Trimming pared 3 bases from V and 5 bases from J, leaving 13 bases between. CDR1 and CDR2 from the germline V gene are PRHDT and FYEKMQ (reference sequence). CDR3 bases: TGTGCCAGCAGCTTTGTGGGCCGGGAATATGGCTACACCTTC. Translated: CASSFVGREYGYTF.

The chain couples TRBV19 to TRBJ2-5, with D possibly being TRBD1 (6 bases). V lost 2 bases, J lost 5 bases, and 12 bases lay in between. The CDR3 is 14 amino acids. In germline, CDR1 is LNHDA, CDR2 SQIVND (reference sequence). CDR3 residues: CASSIIGGGETQYF. In DNA, the CDR3 is TGTGCCAGTAGTATAATTGGGGGCGGGGAGACCCAGTACTTC.

The V and J genes are TRBV15 and TRBJ1-4; D unresolved. V dropped 1 base and J dropped 3 bases, with 12 bases sitting between them. Germline CDR1 is LNHNV and CDR2 is YYDKDF (reference sequence). The CDR3 length is 16 residues. This CDR3 reads CATSRGRGFSNEKLFF. CDR3 DNA: TGTGCCACCAGCAGAGGTCGCGGATTCTCTAATGAAAAACTGTTTTTT. The entire variable domain, with the rest obtained from reference TRBV15 and TRBJ1-4, is as follows: DAMVIQNPRYQVTQFGKPVTLSCSQTLNHNVMYWYQQKSSQAPKLLFHYYDKDFNNEADTPDNFQSRRPNTSFCFLDIRSPGLGDTAMYLCATSRGRGFSNEKLFFGSGTQLSVL.

J is TRBJ1-3 and V is TRBV29-1, with 8 bases fitting TRBD1. Germline CDR1 SQVTM, CDR2 ANQGSEA. Trimming removed 6 bases from V and 4 bases from J; junction bases left unmatched: 2. The CDR3 spans 12 residues. This chain's CDR3 is CSVTGDGNTIYF. The DNA for the CDR3 is TGCAGCGTGACAGGGGACGGAAACACCATATATTTT. The whole variable domain, remainder taken from reference TRBV29-1 and TRBJ1-3, is SAVISQKPSRDICQRGTSLTIQCQVDSQVTMMFWYRQQPGQSLTLIATANQGSEATYESGFVIDKFPISRPNLTFSTLTVSNMSPEDSSIYLCSVTGDGNTIYFGEGSWLTVV.

This chain uses TRBV27 with TRBJ2-7, with D perhaps TRBD1 (5 bases). CDR3 length equals 15 residues. V was cut by 6 bases and J by 0 bases, with 15 bases left in between. Germline CDR1 and CDR2: MNHEY and SMNVEV (reference sequence). CDR3 DNA sequence: TGTGCCAGCAGCGACCACGAGACAGTCTCCTACGAGCAGTACTTC. This codes for CASSDHETVSYEQYF.

The chain recombines TRBV19 with TRBJ2-2; weak D call: TRBD1 (6 bases). The CDR3 covers 19 residues. Germline CDR1 is LNHDA and CDR2 is SQIVND (reference sequence). The V end was cut by 5 bases, the J end by 3 bases, with 25 bases between. CDR3 sequence reads: CASSPDRDTLRWDTGELFF. The CDR3 DNA follows: TGTGCCAGTAGTCCCGACCGGGACACCCTTAGGTGGGACACCGGGGAGCTGTTTTTT.